This entry concerns a single T cell receptor beta chain. The antigen remains unidentified. PBMC libraries mostly used about 500 ng of input genomic DNA, with six replicates per sample. Sequencing was performed with immunoSEQ multiplex PCR; in TCRdb, only in-frame clones are kept and a portion is missing. The table lists approximately 20,000 clones, approximately 70% of them singletons. The patients had HPV-negative, locally advanced oral cavity squamous cell carcinoma. The sample belongs to a study of neoadjuvant anti-PD-1 for oral cavity cancer. CDR1 and CDR2 from the germline V gene are MRHNA and SNTAGT. Trimming shortened V by 4 bases and J by 7 bases, and 13 bases separated the two germline ends. This CDR3 comprises 14 residues. Study-level findings and limits: Only three patients per response group were TCR-analyzed; validation needed.

This sequence joins TRBV6-4 and TRBJ2-2; D not resolved. This sequence originates from a person aged 35-79 years with oral cavity squamous cell carcinoma. The input for sequencing was PBMCs, taken before nivolumab (anti-PD-1) treatment. In DNA form, the CDR3 reads TGTGCCAGCAGTGCGGGTTCGGGCTTCGGGGAGCTGTTTTTT. It translates to CASSAGSGFGELFF.